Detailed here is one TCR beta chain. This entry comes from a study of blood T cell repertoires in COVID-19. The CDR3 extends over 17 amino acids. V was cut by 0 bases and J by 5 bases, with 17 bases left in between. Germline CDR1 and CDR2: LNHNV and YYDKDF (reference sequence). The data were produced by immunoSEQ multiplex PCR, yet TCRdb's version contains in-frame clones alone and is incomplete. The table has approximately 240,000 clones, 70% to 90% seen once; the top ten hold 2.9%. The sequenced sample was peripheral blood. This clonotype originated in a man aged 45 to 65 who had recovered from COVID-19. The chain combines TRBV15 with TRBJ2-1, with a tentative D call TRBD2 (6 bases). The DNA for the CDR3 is TGTGCCACCAGCAGAGATCGCGGAGGGGATCTTAACAATGAGCAGTTCTTC. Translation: CATSRDRGGDLNNEQFF.